Below, 11 T cell receptor beta chains from the same sample are listed, as sequenced in a study of T-cell memory formation after mild COVID-19. Each CDR3 protein gets one entry after TCRdb re-called the 5' RACE reads with MiXCR. The sample holds 350,000 to 450,000 distinct CDR3 sequences, around 15% seen once. Sequences were obtained from PBMCs or a T cell subset sorted from them (not recorded which). Source of these receptors: a man aged 18 to 35 who had mild COVID-19 (a few samples of this study predate the infection). Cell type and time point are not known.

This clonotype appeared a few times. The chain links TRBV15 to TRBJ1-2, with D perhaps TRBD1 (6 bases). The V gene's germline CDR1 is LNHNV and CDR2 YYDKDF (reference sequence). The CDR3 runs 15 residues. Between the trimmed V and J ends, which lost 5 bases and 8 bases, there was a span of 21 bases. Written as DNA, the CDR3 is TGTGCCACCAGCGGCCGGACAGCGGATTACGGAGGCTACACCTTC. Translation: CATSGRTADYGGYTF. Complete variable domain (other parts from reference TRBV15 and TRBJ1-2): DAMVIQNPRYQVTQFGKPVTLSCSQTLNHNVMYWYQQKSSQAPKLLFHYYDKDFNNEADTPDNFQSRRPNTSFCFLDIRSPGLGDTAMYLCATSGRTADYGGYTFGSGTRLTVV.

This clonotype was recorded a few times. The chain recombines TRBV10-3 with TRBJ1-1; D ambiguous. V was shortened by 6 bases and J by 3 bases, with 14 bases between the two germline ends. The germline CDR1 and CDR2 sequences are ENHRY and SYGVKD. The CDR3 extends over 14 amino acids. Here the CDR3 DNA reads TGTGCCATCAGGCCTTCGTTTGTGGACACTGAAGCTTTCTTT. Its protein product is CAIRPSFVDTEAFF.

This clonotype has just a few counts. An end of the junction differs from the germline gene, which may be a read error. The chain uses TRBV7-9 and TRBJ1-3, with D uncertain. Germline V gene sequence: CDR1 SEHNR, CDR2 FQNEAQ (reference sequence). The length of the CDR3 is 9 residues. In DNA form, the CDR3 reads TGTGCCAGCAGCTTGAACTCCCTGTTT. This codes for CASSLNSLF.

This clonotype was detected a few times. This chain links TRBV24-1 with TRBJ1-5; D gene uncertain. This CDR3 region has 14 residues. V was pared by 5 bases and J by 6 bases, with 13 bases between. CDR1 and CDR2 (germline): KGHDR, SFDVKD. The CDR3 region is CATSASSNFQPQHF. The DNA of the CDR3 is TGTGCCACCAGTGCCAGTTCCAACTTTCAGCCCCAGCATTTT.

This clonotype was recorded a few times. V is TRBV20-1 and J is TRBJ2-7, with 7 bases identical to TRBD1. Germline loops: CDR1 DFQATT, CDR2 SNEGSKA (reference sequence). The length of the CDR3 is 12 residues. The ends lost 3 bases at V and 5 bases at J; junction bases unmatched: 4. CDR3 sequence: CSARDRLHEQYF. CDR3 nucleotides: TGCAGTGCTAGGGACAGGTTACACGAGCAGTACTTC.

V usage is TRBV3-1 and J usage is TRBJ1-6; 8 bases are shared with TRBD1. This CDR3 region has 15 residues. The J segment lost 6 bases and the V segment lost 4 bases, leaving 5 bases of the junction unmatched. Germline V gene sequence: CDR1 LGHDT, CDR2 YNNKEL (reference sequence). CDR3 sequence: CASSPRDRINSPLHF. CDR3 nucleotides: TGTGCCAGCAGCCCCCGGGACAGGATTAATTCACCCCTCCACTTT.

A few counts support this clonotype. This chain links TRBV20-1 with TRBJ2-6; D is ambiguous. V was clipped by 4 bases and J by 3 bases, with 7 bases between them. The CDR3 is 13 residues long. CDR1 is DFQATT and CDR2 is SNEGSKA in the germline V gene (reference sequence). The CDR3 DNA reads as TGCAGTGCTAATTCGAATGGGGCCAACGTCCTGACTTTC. Translating gives CSANSNGANVLTF.

In this sample, this clonotype turned up many times. The chain joins TRBV5-1 to TRBJ2-6; D is uncertain. The CDR3 is made up of 14 amino acids. Germline lookup yields CDR1 SGHRS and CDR2 YFSETQ. The V end lost 5 bases, the J end lost 0 bases, and 6 bases lay between the germline ends. This CDR3 is CASRDSSGANVLTF. The CDR3 bases are TGCGCCAGCAGGGATTCCTCTGGGGCCAACGTCCTGACTTTC.

This clonotype has just a few counts. This rearrangement joins TRBV21-1 to TRBJ1-5. TRBV21-1 represents a pseudogene. The CDR3 runs 15 residues. The CDR3, as DNA: TGTGCCAGCAGCGGGGACGGAAGGTCCTCTCAGCCCCAGCATTTT. It encodes CASSGDGRSSQPQHF.

The chain has TRBV28 and TRBJ2-7; 11 bases are shared with TRBD2. The CDR3 runs to 14 residues. The germline CDR1 and CDR2 sequences are MDHEN and SYDVKM. V gave up 5 bases and J gave up 5 bases; unmatched junction bases: 5. DNA for the CDR3: TGTGCCAGCAGTCTTAGCGGGGGGGCCAACGAGCAGTACGTC. It specifies CASSLSGGANEQYV.

This clonotype appeared many times. The chain links TRBV5-1 to TRBJ2-1, with 11 bases lining up with TRBD2. CDR3 length: 15 residues. CDR1 and CDR2 (germline): SGHRS, YFSETQ. Trimming took 5 bases from V and 4 from J; bases not matched to a gene: 5. CDR3: CASSHSGGAYNEQFF. DNA for the CDR3: TGCGCCAGCAGTCATAGCGGGGGGGCGTACAATGAGCAGTTCTTC.